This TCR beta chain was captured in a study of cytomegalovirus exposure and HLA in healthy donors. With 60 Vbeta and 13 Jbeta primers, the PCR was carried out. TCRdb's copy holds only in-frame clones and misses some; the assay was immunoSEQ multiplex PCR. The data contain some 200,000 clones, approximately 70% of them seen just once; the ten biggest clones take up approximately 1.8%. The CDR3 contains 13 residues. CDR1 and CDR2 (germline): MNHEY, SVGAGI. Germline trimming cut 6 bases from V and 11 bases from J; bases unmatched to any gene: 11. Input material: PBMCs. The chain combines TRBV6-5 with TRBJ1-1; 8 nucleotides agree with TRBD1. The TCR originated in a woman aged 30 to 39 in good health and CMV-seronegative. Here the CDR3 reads CASRPGTGREAFF. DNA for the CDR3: TGTGCCAGCAGACCAGGGACAGGCCGGGAGGCTTTCTTT.